One sample yielded the 30 T cell receptor beta chains listed below, sequenced in a study of human T cells and chemical hapten exposure. Time point denoted: patch test 1, 2 weeks after DPC sensitization. Treatment: therapeutic diphenylcyclopropenone sensitization with weekly scalp DPC. TCRdb used MiXCR to reprocess the RACE reads, holding one entry per CDR3 protein. The sample carries more than 95,000 distinct CDR3 sequences, roughly 12% recorded once. Source: whole blood, taken in connection with sensitization to the hapten diphenylcyclopropenone (DPC). All receptors derive from a woman between 50 and 59 years old with alopecia areata. Some clones in this sample may be carry-over from other donors' samples.

This clonotype was recorded many times. The chain is built from TRBV7-2 and TRBJ2-2; D is unclear. Germline CDR1 and CDR2: SGHTA and FQGNSA. CDR3 length equals 16 residues. Between the trimmed V and J ends, which lost 5 bases and 0 bases, there was a span of 13 bases. CDR3 coding DNA: TGTGCCAGCAGCAACAATGGGCCGGCGAACACCGGGGAGCTGTTTTTT. Residues: CASSNNGPANTGELFF.

At least ten counts were recorded for this clonotype. Mismatch with germline at one junction end may stem from a read error. The chain links TRBV3-1 to TRBJ1-6; D is unclear. Germline loops: CDR1 LGHDT, CDR2 YNNKEL (reference sequence). The CDR3 extends over 14 amino acids. In DNA, the CDR3 is TGTGCCAGCAGCTGGAACTCCAATAATTCACCCCTCCACTTT. Its translation is CASSWNSNNSPLHF.

This chain uses TRBV7-2 with TRBJ2-7, with TRBD1 as a possible D gene (5 bases). The V gene lost 2 bases and the J gene lost 2 bases, with 10 bases spanning the gap. Germline CDR1 and CDR2: SGHTA and FQGNSA. The CDR3 is 14 amino acids. The chain's CDR3 is CASSLPGKPYEQYF. DNA of the CDR3: TGTGCCAGCAGCTTACCAGGGAAGCCCTACGAGCAGTACTTC.

V gene TRBV29-1 combines with J gene TRBJ1-1; 8 bases are shared with TRBD1. V shed 6 bases, J shed 5 bases, and the junction held 5 bases outside the gene matches. The CDR3 is 12 residues long. The germline gives CDR1 SQVTM, CDR2 ANQGSEA. The CDR3 DNA sequence: TGCAGCGTATGCAGGGGGCAGACTGAAGCTTTCTTT. As protein: CSVCRGQTEAFF.

This clonotype was observed at least ten times. The gene calls are TRBV2 and TRBJ1-2; no clear D gene. Germline lookup yields CDR1 SNHLY and CDR2 FYNNEI. The CDR3 runs to 14 residues. Trimming removed 7 bases at V and 0 bases at J, with 12 bases between. DNA for the CDR3: TGTGCCAGCAAGAACGCCGGGGCTAACTATGGCTACACCTTC. This sequence encodes CASKNAGANYGYTF.

This clonotype was detected a few times. The chain couples TRBV29-1 to TRBJ2-1, with no clear D. Germline V gene sequence: CDR1 SQVTM, CDR2 ANQGSEA. Trimming pared 0 bases from V and 0 bases from J, leaving 9 bases between. The CDR3 has 15 residues. CDR3 sequence reads: CSVEDHAYSYNEQFF. The CDR3 DNA reads as TGCAGCGTTGAAGATCACGCGTACTCCTACAATGAGCAGTTCTTC.

The CDR3: CASSLNLENSPLHF. The CDR3 DNA follows: TGCGCCAGCAGCTTAAACCTGGAGAATTCACCCCTCCACTTT. The chain is built from TRBV5-1 and TRBJ1-6; D is ambiguous. Germline CDR1 is SGHRS and CDR2 is YFSETQ. This CDR3 region has 14 residues. The V end was cut by 2 bases, the J end by 7 bases, with 10 bases between.

This chain links TRBV28 with TRBJ2-1; the D call may be TRBD1 or TRBD2 (7 bases each). Germline CDR1 MDHEN, CDR2 SYDVKM. CDR3 length: 14 residues. The DNA of the CDR3 is TGTGTCACAAGGGGGGGACAGATTTACAATGAGCAGTTCTTC. It yields the protein CVTRGGQIYNEQFF.

The chain employs TRBV6-5 and TRBJ2-5; D ambiguous. This CDR3 has 16 residues. V shed 2 bases and J shed 1 base, with 14 bases lying between them. Germline assignment: CDR1 MNHEY and CDR2 SVGAGI. Here the CDR3 DNA reads TGTGCCAGCAGTTACATTCTGAGTCATCTCCAAGAGACCCAGTACTTC. Its translation: CASSYILSHLQETQYF.

This clonotype was detected many times. V and J are TRBV2 and TRBJ1-1, with 7 bases fitting TRBD1. Germline CDR1 SNHLY, CDR2 FYNNEI. The CDR3 covers 14 residues. The junction had 6 bases not matched to a gene; V was cut back by 6 bases and J by 2 bases. CDR3 residues: CASRGQASNTEAFF. The CDR3 region has the DNA TGTGCCAGCAGAGGACAGGCCTCAAACACTGAAGCTTTCTTT.

A few counts support this clonotype. This rearrangement joins TRBV28 to TRBJ1-2, with a weak D call TRBD1 (6 bases). V lost 5 bases and J 4 bases, leaving 17 bases between the germline ends. The germline V gene encodes CDR1 MDHEN and CDR2 SYDVKM. CDR3 length equals 15 residues. CDR3: CASSPPDSLSYGYTF. As DNA, the CDR3 is TGTGCCAGCAGTCCCCCGGACAGCCTATCCTATGGCTACACCTTC.

This clonotype was counted between two and nine times. The V and J genes are TRBV5-1 and TRBJ2-7; the match to TRBD2 covers 12 bases. The V gene's germline CDR1 is SGHRS and CDR2 YFSETQ. Trimming cost V 3 bases and J 3 bases; bases outside gene matches: 1. This CDR3 is 14 amino acids long. In DNA form, the CDR3 reads TGCGCCAGCAGCTCGACTAGCGGGGGCTACGAGCAGTACTTC. Its translation is CASSSTSGGYEQYF.

The genes are TRBV27 and TRBJ1-5; perhaps TRBD1 as D (6 bases). Germline V CDR1 and CDR2: MNHEY, SMNVEV (reference sequence). The CDR3 runs 14 residues. V gave up 6 bases and J gave up 4 bases, with 13 bases separating them. CDR3 DNA: TGTGCCAGCAGGCCCGGACAGCTTAATCAGCCCCAGCATTTT. Protein: CASRPGQLNQPQHF.

The chain joins TRBV29-1 to TRBJ2-7; possible D gene TRBD2, 5 bases. Germline V CDR1 and CDR2: SQVTM, ANQGSEA. Trimming took off 1 base at V and 2 bases at J, with 15 bases between the two ends. CDR3 length equals 15 residues. The CDR3 loop is CSVEGATGSAYEQYF. The DNA for the CDR3 is TGCAGCGTTGAAGGAGCCACGGGGTCTGCCTACGAGCAGTACTTC.

The J gene is TRBJ2-3, the V gene TRBV7-9; possible D gene TRBD1, 5 bases. Between the trimmed V and J ends, which lost 5 bases and 4 bases, there was a span of 19 bases. This CDR3 is 16 amino acids long. CDR1 and CDR2 from the germline V gene are SEHNR and FQNEAQ (reference sequence). The CDR3 here is CASSMTALLGPDTQYF. CDR3 coding DNA: TGTGCCAGCAGCATGACCGCCCTGCTGGGGCCAGATACGCAGTATTTT.

This chain uses TRBV12-3 or TRBV12-4 with TRBJ1-3; TRBD1 matches 10 bases. CDR3 length: 19 residues. Unmatched junction bases numbered 14, after V lost 3 bases and J lost 3 bases. The CDR3 DNA sequence: TGTGCCAGCAGTTTCCCAGGGACAGGGGCTATTAGGCTTGGAAACACCATATATTTT. Protein sequence: CASSFPGTGAIRLGNTIYF.

This clonotype was recorded a few times. The V gene is TRBV4-3, the J gene TRBJ2-3; 8 bases agree with TRBD1. This CDR3 spans 16 amino acids. The junction had 7 bases not matched to a gene; V was cut back by 1 base and J by 4 bases. The germline V gene encodes CDR1 LGHNA and CDR2 YSLEER. DNA of the CDR3: TGCGCCAGCAGCCAAGTAACAGGGGGAATTGCAGATACGCAGTATTTT. It encodes CASSQVTGGIADTQYF.

The J gene is TRBJ2-2, the V gene TRBV27; TRBD1 or TRBD2 may be the D gene (5 bases each). Trimming left V 6 bases short and J 5 bases short, with 16 bases between. CDR3 length equals 15 residues. Germline assignment: CDR1 MNHEY and CDR2 SMNVEV (reference sequence). The DNA of the CDR3 is TGTGCCAGCAGCCCTGGGGGACGTCATACCGGGGAGCTGTTTTTT. Translated, it gives CASSPGGRHTGELFF.

This clonotype was seen a handful of times. V and J are TRBV6-5 and TRBJ1-6; tentative D call: TRBD1 (5 bases). The CDR3 covers 12 residues. Trimming left V 6 bases short and J 8 bases short, with 8 bases between. The germline CDR1 and CDR2 sequences are MNHEY and SVGAGI. In DNA, the CDR3 is TGTGCCAGCAGGCGGACATATTCACCCCTCCACTTT. This sequence encodes CASRRTYSPLHF.

In this sample, this clonotype turned up many times. This chain joins TRBV12-3 or TRBV12-4 and TRBJ1-1; no clear D. The CDR3 length is 13 residues. V shed 0 bases and J shed 4 bases, with 6 bases lying between them. As DNA, the CDR3 is TGTGCCAGCAGTTTAGCGCCCGGCACTGAAGCTTTCTTT. Its protein product is CASSLAPGTEAFF.

This clonotype came up a few times. V usage is TRBV6-6 and J usage is TRBJ2-6; D is tentatively TRBD1 or TRBD2 (6 bases each). With 0 bases removed from V and 2 bases from J, the gap between germline ends came to 8 bases. Per the germline V gene, CDR1 is MNHNY and CDR2 is SVGAGI (reference sequence). This CDR3 contains 16 residues. The CDR3 DNA is TGTGCCAGCAGTTACTCGAGGGGGGCTGGGGCCAACGTCCTGACTTTC. Translating it yields CASSYSRGAGANVLTF.

There are many counts of this clonotype. V usage is TRBV15 and J usage is TRBJ2-7, with D perhaps TRBD1 or TRBD2 (6 bases each). Trimming took 1 base from V and 7 from J, leaving 20 bases between them. The germline gives CDR1 LNHNV, CDR2 YYDKDF (reference sequence). The CDR3 runs 16 residues. CDR3 region: CATSRGSGGSRGEQYF. Written as DNA, the CDR3 is TGTGCCACCAGCAGAGGATCCGGAGGGTCGAGGGGGGAGCAGTACTTC.

This clonotype was seen many times. The J gene is TRBJ2-5, the V gene TRBV29-1, with TRBD2 matching over 11 bases. V lost 7 bases, J lost 5 bases, and 6 bases stayed unmatched. Germline lookup yields CDR1 SQVTM and CDR2 ANQGSEA. The CDR3 covers 13 residues. As DNA, the CDR3 is TGCAGCGGCACTAGCGGGAGTACGGAGACCCAGTACTTC. It codes for CSGTSGSTETQYF.

This chain links TRBV20-1 with TRBJ1-6; 7 nucleotides match TRBD1. The CDR3 sequence is 14 residues long. V shed 2 bases and J 7 bases; nucleotides not matched to a gene: 5. Germline assignment: CDR1 DFQATT and CDR2 SNEGSKA (reference sequence). In nucleotides, the CDR3 is TGCAGTGCTAGACTAACAGGGGAGAATTCACCCCTCCACTTT. This codes for CSARLTGENSPLHF.

This clonotype was detected many times. The chain combines TRBV7-2 with TRBJ2-3; possible D gene TRBD2, 6 bases. This CDR3 is 18 amino acids long. CDR1 is SGHTA, CDR2 FQGNSA, per germline. V dropped 6 bases and J dropped 4 bases, with 26 bases sitting between them. The CDR3 loop reads CASSPTPPRGSVPDTQYF. The CDR3 DNA reads as TGTGCCAGCAGTCCTACCCCCCCCCGGGGGAGTGTCCCAGATACGCAGTATTTT.

This clonotype showed up many times. The rearrangement links TRBV18 to TRBJ1-1; D unresolved. Germline loops: CDR1 KGHSH, CDR2 LQKENI. V was pared by 3 bases and J by 6 bases, with 11 bases between. The CDR3 is 13 amino acids. CDR3 amino acids: CASSPLEAAEAFF. CDR3 DNA: TGTGCCAGCTCACCTTTGGAAGCAGCTGAAGCTTTCTTT.

This clonotype has ten or more counts. Mismatch with germline at one junction end may stem from a read error. The chain has TRBV12-3 or TRBV12-4 and TRBJ2-2; D ambiguous. This CDR3 has 12 residues. As DNA, the CDR3 is TGCGCCAGCAGCTTGGAGACCGGGGAGCTGTTTTTT. It encodes CASSLETGELFF.

V and J are TRBV11-1 and TRBJ2-7; D remains unclear. V was pared by 3 bases and J by 2 bases, with 5 bases between. The CDR3 runs 12 residues. Germline V gene data show CDR1 as SGHAT and CDR2 as FQDESV (reference sequence). The CDR3 loop reads CASSFETYEQYF. CDR3 DNA: TGTGCCAGCAGCTTTGAAACCTACGAGCAGTACTTC.

This clonotype was observed at least ten times. This chain links TRBV20-1 with TRBJ2-7; possibly TRBD1 for D (6 bases). This CDR3 spans 13 amino acids. The germline V gene has CDR1 DFQATT and CDR2 SNEGSKA (reference sequence). Trimming took 1 base from V and 3 from J, leaving 10 bases between them. The CDR3 DNA follows: TGCAGTGCTAGAGGGGGACACCTCTACGAGCAGTACTTC. Residues: CSARGGHLYEQYF.

Of note for this clonotype: A much larger clone is a single base away; this may be a read error. The V gene is TRBV12-3 or TRBV12-4, the J gene TRBJ1-2; D perhaps matches TRBD1 (6 bases). Trimming shortened V by 6 bases and J by 3 bases, and 11 bases separated the two germline ends. CDR3 size: 13 residues. In DNA, the CDR3 is TGTGCCAGCAGCCCGGACAGCCACTATGGCTACACCTTC. Its protein is CASSPDSHYGYTF.